Presented here are 5 T cell receptor beta chains from one specimen sequenced in a study of T cells in Graves' hyperthyroidism and ophthalmopathy. Using RNA transcripts as the source, TCR beta CDR3 regions were amplified. The HTBI primer set was used in a first-round RT-PCR of the TCR CDR3. TCRdb independently ran MiXCR on the multiplex PCR reads; one entry per CDR3 protein. The sample lists a few hundred thousand distinct CDR3 sequences, about 15% occurring once. Source material: blood. The receptor set was obtained from a woman aged 25 to 39 with Graves' ophthalmopathy.

This chain joins TRBV5-1 and TRBJ2-1, with 14 bases that match TRBD2. J gave up 9 bases and V 3 bases, and 5 bases lay outside the gene matches. There are 15 residues in the CDR3. The V gene's germline CDR1 is SGHRS and CDR2 YFSETQ. The CDR3: CASSSGLAGVAEQFF. The CDR3 DNA is TGCGCCAGCAGCTCGGGACTAGCGGGAGTCGCTGAGCAGTTCTTC.

This clonotype has ten or more counts. The chain joins TRBV30 to TRBJ2-5; a possible D gene is TRBD2 (5 bases). The CDR3 extends over 13 amino acids. Germline loops: CDR1 GTSNPN, CDR2 SVGIG (reference sequence). Trimming left V 2 bases short and J 4 bases short, with 11 bases between. The CDR3 DNA sequence: TGTGCCTGGAGTAGAGGGCTTGGAGAGACCCAGTACTTC. It translates to CAWSRGLGETQYF.

This clonotype was seen only a few times. The CDR3 region is CASSQGPSLYTQYF. In nucleotides, the CDR3 is TGCGCCAGCAGCCAAGGTCCTAGCCTCTATACGCAGTATTTT. This chain uses TRBV4-3 with TRBJ2-3; D possibly corresponds to TRBD2 (5 bases). V dropped 1 base and J dropped 7 bases, with 12 bases sitting between them. This CDR3 has 14 residues. Germline lookup yields CDR1 LGHNA and CDR2 YSLEER.

This clonotype was counted many times. J is TRBJ1-2 and V is TRBV7-9, with D unresolved. This CDR3 contains 13 residues. Germline V gene data show CDR1 as SEHNR and CDR2 as FQNEAQ (reference sequence). Trimming removed 1 base at V and 3 bases at J, with 6 bases between. This chain's CDR3 is CASSLEPDYGYTF. For the CDR3, the DNA is TGTGCCAGCAGCTTAGAACCGGACTATGGCTACACCTTC.

V gene TRBV27 combines with J gene TRBJ1-6; the match to TRBD1 covers 8 bases. Germline-derived CDR1 and CDR2 are MNHEY and SMNVEV (reference sequence). The CDR3 is 24 residues long. The V and J ends lost 8 bases and 3 bases, in that order; junction bases with no gene match: 33. CDR3 in amino acids: CASSSSDRVLSPTWRMYYNSPLHF. CDR3 DNA: TGTGCCAGCTCCTCCTCGGACAGGGTGTTATCTCCCACCTGGAGGATGTACTATAATTCACCCCTCCACTTT.